These T cell receptor beta chains were read from a single sample in a study of CD8 T cells in Susac syndrome. TCRdb fed the immunoSEQ multiplex PCR reads into MiXCR, producing one record per CDR3 protein. This sample has approximately 150,000 distinct CDR3 sequences, with roughly 94% found just once. Sequences were obtained from CD4+ T cells from PBMCs. The origin of the receptors is a human donor with multiple sclerosis. CDR3s include the opening cysteine and the closing phenylalanine or tryptophan. A D gene is named only where the DNA matches it firmly. Size values are once, few and many counts, or a class for expanded clones, and some rows have none.

clone_size j_call v_call d_call cdr3_aa cdr3_nt
. TRBJ2-5 TRBV29-1 . CSVRTSGETQYF TGCAGCGTTCGGACAAGCGGAGAGACCCAGTACTTC
. TRBJ2-3 TRBV5-1 . CASRRDEWTDTQYF TGCGCCAGCAGAAGGGATGAATGGACAGATACGCAGTATTTT
once TRBJ2-1 TRBV5-1 TRBD1 CASSLWDSQNEQFF TGCGCCAGCAGCCTTTGGGACAGTCAAAATGAGCAGTTCTTC
. TRBJ2-3 TRBV7-9 . CASSWEIDTQYF TGTGCCAGCAGTTGGGAGATAGATACGCAGTATTTT
. TRBJ1-2 TRBV29-1 . CSVVGGSTTYGYTF TGCAGCGTTGTCGGGGGGTCGACGACCTATGGCTACACCTTC
. TRBJ2-7 TRBV4-1 . CASSREGSLSSYEQYF TGCGCCAGCAGCCGAGAGGGGAGCTTATCCTCCTACGAGCAGTACTTC
. TRBJ1-1 TRBV20-1 . CSARKGSRTEAFF TGCAGTGCTAGAAAAGGGTCAAGAACTGAAGCTTTCTTT
. TRBJ1-2 TRBV20-1 . CSASRGVRGYGYTF TGCAGTGCCTCGAGGGGGGTAAGGGGCTATGGCTACACCTTC
. TRBJ1-5 TRBV6-5 . CARTGRNQPQHF TGTGCCAGAACAGGGCGCAATCAGCCCCAGCATTTT
once TRBJ2-7 TRBV6-6 TRBD2 CASSRGLAGAEQYF TGTGCCAGCAGTCGAGGACTAGCGGGGGCCGAGCAGTACTTC
. TRBJ1-2 TRBV19 . CATRSQGNYGYTF TGTGCCACCAGATCGCAGGGGAACTATGGCTACACCTTC
once TRBJ1-3 TRBV15 . CATSRDNSGNTIYF TGTGCCACCAGCAGAGATAACTCTGGAAACACCATATATTTT
. TRBJ1-2 TRBV30 . CACQGTNYGYTF TGTGCCTGCCAGGGGACCAACTATGGCTACACCTTC
once TRBJ2-1 TRBV24-1 TRBD1 CATSEFRDRVDNEQFF TGTGCCACCAGTGAATTCCGGGACAGGGTTGACAATGAGCAGTTCTTC
. TRBJ1-1 TRBV7-2 . CASRYRAGYTEAFF TGTGCCAGCAGATATCGAGCAGGGTACACTGAAGCTTTCTTT
. TRBJ2-7 TRBV5-1 . CASSLEYEQYF TGTGCCAGCAGTTTAGAGTACGAGCAGTACTTC
. TRBJ2-5 TRBV15 TRBD2 CATSRDLVAGGQYQETQYF TGTGCCACCAGCAGAGATCTAGTAGCGGGAGGCCAGTACCAAGAGACCCAGTACTTC
. TRBJ2-1 TRBV6-1 TRBD1 CASRPSDRGRFNEQFF TGTGCCAGCAGACCCTCAGACAGGGGGCGGTTCAATGAGCAGTTCTTC
once TRBJ1-2 TRBV12-3/TRBV12-4 . CASSLGEGYTF TGTGCCAGCAGTTTGGGGGAAGGCTACACCTTC
once TRBJ2-7 TRBV20-1 TRBD2 CSAQREHEQYF TGCAGTGCTCAGCGGGAGCACGAGCAGTACTTC
. TRBJ1-2 TRBV5-6 . CASSGGVQNNYGYTF TGTGCCAGCAGCGGCGGAGTACAGAACAACTATGGCTACACCTTC
. TRBJ1-2 TRBV5-1 . CASSQAAYGYTF TGCGCCAGCAGCCAGGCAGCTTATGGCTACACCTTC
. TRBJ2-5 TRBV10-3 . CALRGAGQETQYF TGTGCCCTCCGCGGGGCGGGTCAAGAGACCCAGTACTTC
. TRBJ2-5 TRBV7-2 TRBD1 CASSSGTGGYKTQYF TGTGCCAGCAGCTCCGGGACAGGGGGCTACAAGACCCAGTACTTC
. TRBJ1-2 TRBV18 . CASSLSSGDGYTF TGTGCCAGCTCACTTTCCAGCGGGGATGGCTACACCTTC
. TRBJ2-5 TRBV2 . CASGARGETQYF TGTGCCAGCGGTGCCCGGGGGGAGACCCAGTACTTC
. TRBJ2-7 TRBV9 TRBD1 CASSGGQGFAEQYF TGTGCCAGCAGCGGTGGACAGGGTTTCGCCGAGCAGTACTTC
. TRBJ1-1 TRBV6-2/TRBV6-3 . CASRYAAYTEAFF TGTGCCAGCAGATACGCAGCGTACACTGAAGCTTTCTTT
. TRBJ2-4 TRBV20-1 . CSAAGQTIAKNIQYF TGCAGTGCAGCGGGACAGACCATAGCCAAAAACATTCAGTACTTC
. TRBJ2-3 TRBV27 . CASKQGPTDTQYF TGTGCCAGCAAACAGGGACCCACAGATACGCAGTATTTT
. TRBJ2-7 TRBV5-1 . CASRGGGLKDEQYF TGCGCCAGCAGAGGGGGGGGCTTAAAGGACGAGCAGTACTTC
. TRBJ2-1 TRBV11-1 . CASGPRGRGYNEQFF TGTGCCAGCGGGCCACGGGGCAGGGGATACAATGAGCAGTTCTTC
. TRBJ2-2 TRBV7-3 . CASSRAGPGELFF TGTGCCAGCAGCCGGGCAGGCCCCGGGGAGCTGTTTTTT
. TRBJ2-3 TRBV30 TRBD2 CAWATGLETDTQYF TGTGCCTGGGCTACGGGACTAGAGACGGATACGCAGTATTTT
. TRBJ1-2 TRBV5-4 . CASSLTGVLGYTF TGTGCCAGCAGCTTGACGGGGGTACTTGGCTACACCTTC
. TRBJ2-3 TRBV9 TRBD2 CASSDPGLGDTQYF TGTGCCAGCAGCGATCCGGGACTAGGCGATACGCAGTATTTT
. TRBJ2-1 TRBV6-1 TRBD1 CASSVTGDNEQFF TGTGCCAGCAGTGTCACAGGGGACAATGAGCAGTTCTTC